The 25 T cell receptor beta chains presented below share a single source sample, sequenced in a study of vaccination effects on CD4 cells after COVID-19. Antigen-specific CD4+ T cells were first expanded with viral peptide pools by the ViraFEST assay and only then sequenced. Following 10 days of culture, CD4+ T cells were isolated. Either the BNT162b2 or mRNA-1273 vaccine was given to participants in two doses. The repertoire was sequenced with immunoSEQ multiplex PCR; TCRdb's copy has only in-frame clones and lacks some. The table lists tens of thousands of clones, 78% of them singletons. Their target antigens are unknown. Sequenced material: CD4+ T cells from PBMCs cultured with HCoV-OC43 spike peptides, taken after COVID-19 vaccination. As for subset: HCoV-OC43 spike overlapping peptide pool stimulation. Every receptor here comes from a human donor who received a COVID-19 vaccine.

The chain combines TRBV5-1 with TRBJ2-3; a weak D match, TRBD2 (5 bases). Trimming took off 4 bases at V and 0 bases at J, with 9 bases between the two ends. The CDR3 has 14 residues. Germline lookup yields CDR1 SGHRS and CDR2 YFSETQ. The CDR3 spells CASSPAGSTDTQYF. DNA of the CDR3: TGCGCCAGCAGCCCGGCGGGTAGCACAGATACGCAGTATTTT. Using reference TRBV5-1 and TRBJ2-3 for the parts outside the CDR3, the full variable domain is KAGVTQTPRYLIKTRGQQVTLSCSPISGHRSVSWYQQTPGQGLQFLFEYFSETQRNKGNFPGRFSGRQFSNSRSEMNVSTLELGDSALYLCASSPAGSTDTQYFGPGTRLTVL.

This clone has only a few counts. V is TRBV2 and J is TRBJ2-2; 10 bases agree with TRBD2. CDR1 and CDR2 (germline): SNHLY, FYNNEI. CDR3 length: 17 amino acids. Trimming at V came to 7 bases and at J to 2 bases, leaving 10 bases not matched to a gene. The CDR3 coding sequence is TGTGCCAGCACTGATACTGAGCGGGGGGGCAACACCGGGGAGCTGTTTTTT. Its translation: CASTDTERGGNTGELFF.

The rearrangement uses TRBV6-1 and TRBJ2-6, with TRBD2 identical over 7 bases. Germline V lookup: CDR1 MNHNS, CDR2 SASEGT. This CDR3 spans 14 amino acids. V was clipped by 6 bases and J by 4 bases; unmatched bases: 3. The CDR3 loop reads CASRAGNGANVLTF. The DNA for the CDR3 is TGTGCCAGCAGAGCGGGGAACGGGGCCAACGTCCTGACTTTC.

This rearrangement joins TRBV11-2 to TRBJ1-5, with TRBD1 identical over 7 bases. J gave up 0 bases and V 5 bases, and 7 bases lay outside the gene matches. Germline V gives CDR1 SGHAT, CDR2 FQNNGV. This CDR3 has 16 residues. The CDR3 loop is CASSLTTGNSNQPQHF. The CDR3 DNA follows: TGTGCCAGCAGCCTTACGACAGGGAATAGCAATCAGCCCCAGCATTTT.

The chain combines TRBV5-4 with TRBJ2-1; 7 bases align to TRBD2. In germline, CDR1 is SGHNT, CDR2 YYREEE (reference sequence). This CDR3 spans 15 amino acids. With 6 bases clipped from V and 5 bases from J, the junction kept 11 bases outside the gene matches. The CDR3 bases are TGTGCCAGCACCCCCTCGGCGGGGAGGGACAATGAGCAGTTCTTC. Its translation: CASTPSAGRDNEQFF.

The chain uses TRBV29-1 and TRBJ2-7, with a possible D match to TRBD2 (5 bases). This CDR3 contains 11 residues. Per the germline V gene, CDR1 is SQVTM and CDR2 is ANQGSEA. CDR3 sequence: CTPRRSYEQYV. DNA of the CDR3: TGCACCCCCCGGAGGTCCTACGAGCAGTACGTC.

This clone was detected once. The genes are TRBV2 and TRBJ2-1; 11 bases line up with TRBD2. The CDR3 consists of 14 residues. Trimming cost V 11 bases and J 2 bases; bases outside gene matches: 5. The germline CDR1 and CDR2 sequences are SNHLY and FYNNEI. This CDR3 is CAHRLAGTYNEQFF. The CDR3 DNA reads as TGTGCCCACAGACTAGCGGGGACCTACAATGAGCAGTTCTTC.

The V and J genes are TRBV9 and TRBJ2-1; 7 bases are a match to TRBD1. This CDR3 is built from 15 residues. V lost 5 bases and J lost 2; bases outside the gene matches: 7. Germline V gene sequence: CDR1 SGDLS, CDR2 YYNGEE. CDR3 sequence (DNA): TGTGCCAGCAGGGCCTCAGGGGGAACCTACAATGAGCAGTTCTTC. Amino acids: CASRASGGTYNEQFF.

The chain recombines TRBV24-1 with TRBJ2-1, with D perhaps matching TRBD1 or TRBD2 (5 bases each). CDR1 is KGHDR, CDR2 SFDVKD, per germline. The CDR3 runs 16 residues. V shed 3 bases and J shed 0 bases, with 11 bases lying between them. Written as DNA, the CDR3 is TGTGCCACCAGTGATCGGGACGGTGGCTCCTACAATGAGCAGTTCTTC. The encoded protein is CATSDRDGGSYNEQFF.

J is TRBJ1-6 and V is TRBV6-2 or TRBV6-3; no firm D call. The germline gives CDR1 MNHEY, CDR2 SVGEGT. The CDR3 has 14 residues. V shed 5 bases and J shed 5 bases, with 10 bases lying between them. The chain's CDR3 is CASSRTADNSPLHF. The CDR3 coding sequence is TGTGCCAGCAGTAGGACGGCAGATAATTCACCCCTCCACTTT.

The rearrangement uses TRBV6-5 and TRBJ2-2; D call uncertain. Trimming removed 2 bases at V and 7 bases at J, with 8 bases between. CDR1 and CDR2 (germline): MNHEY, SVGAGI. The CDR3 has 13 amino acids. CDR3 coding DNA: TGTGCCAGCAGTTACGACCCCAGCGGGGAGCTGTTTTTT. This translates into CASSYDPSGELFF.

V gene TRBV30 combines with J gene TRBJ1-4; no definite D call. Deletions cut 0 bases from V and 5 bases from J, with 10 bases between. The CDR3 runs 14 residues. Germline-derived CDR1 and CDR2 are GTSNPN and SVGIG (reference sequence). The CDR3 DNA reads TGTGCCTGGAGTGTAGGTTTAGTGAATGAAAAACTGTTTTTT. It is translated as CAWSVGLVNEKLFF.

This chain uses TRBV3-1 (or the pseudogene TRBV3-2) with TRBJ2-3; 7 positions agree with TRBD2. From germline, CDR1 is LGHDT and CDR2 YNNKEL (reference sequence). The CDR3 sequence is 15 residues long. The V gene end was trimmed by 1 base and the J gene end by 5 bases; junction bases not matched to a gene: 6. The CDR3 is CASSQGPAGQDTQYF. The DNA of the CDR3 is TGTGCCAGCAGCCAAGGTCCAGCGGGGCAAGATACGCAGTATTTT.

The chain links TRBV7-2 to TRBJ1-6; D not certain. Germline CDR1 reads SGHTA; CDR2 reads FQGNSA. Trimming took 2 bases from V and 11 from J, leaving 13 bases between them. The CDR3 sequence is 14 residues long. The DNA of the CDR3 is TGTGCCAGCAGCTTATTTGTCCCACCCCCACCCCTCCACTTT. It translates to CASSLFVPPPPLHF. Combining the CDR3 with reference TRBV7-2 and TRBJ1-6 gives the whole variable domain GAGVSQSPSNKVTEKGKDVELRCDPISGHTALYWYRQSLGQGLEFLIYFQGNSAPDKSGLPSDRFSAERTGGSVSTLTIQRTQQEDSAVYLCASSLFVPPPPLHFGNGTRLTVT.

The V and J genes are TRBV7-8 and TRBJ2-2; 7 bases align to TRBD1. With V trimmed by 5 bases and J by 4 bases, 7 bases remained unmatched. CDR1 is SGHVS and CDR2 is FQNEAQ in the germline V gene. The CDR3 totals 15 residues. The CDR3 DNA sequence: TGTGCCAGCAGCCAGCGACAGGGTGGCACCGGGGAGCTGTTTTTT. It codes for CASSQRQGGTGELFF. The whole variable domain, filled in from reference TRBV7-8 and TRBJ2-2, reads GAGVSQSPRYKVAKRGQDVALRCDPISGHVSLFWYQQALGQGPEFLTYFQNEAQLDKSGLPSDRFFAERPEGSVSTLKIQRTQQEDSAVYLCASSQRQGGTGELFFGEGSRLTVL.

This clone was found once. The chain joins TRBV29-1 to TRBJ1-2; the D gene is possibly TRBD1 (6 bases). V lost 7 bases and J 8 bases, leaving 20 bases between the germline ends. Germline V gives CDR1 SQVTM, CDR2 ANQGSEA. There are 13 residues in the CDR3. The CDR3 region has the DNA TGCAGCGCCCGGCTACAGGGAGAAAACGGCTACACCTTC. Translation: CSARLQGENGYTF.

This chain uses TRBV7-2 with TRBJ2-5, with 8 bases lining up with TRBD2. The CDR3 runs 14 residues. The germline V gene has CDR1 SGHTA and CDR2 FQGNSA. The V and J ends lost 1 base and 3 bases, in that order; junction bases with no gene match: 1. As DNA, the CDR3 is TGTGCCAGCAGCTTAGTGCGGGGGGAAGAGACCCAGTACTTC. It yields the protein CASSLVRGEETQYF.

CDR3: CASSYPGTGEWSYEQYV. CDR3 coding DNA: TGTGCCAGCAGTTACCCCGGGACAGGTGAATGGTCCTACGAGCAGTACGTC. The gene calls are TRBV6-2 or TRBV6-3 and TRBJ2-7, with TRBD1 matching 8 bases. Germline V gives CDR1 MNHEY, CDR2 SVGEGT. Trimming at V came to 2 bases and at J to 1 base, leaving 10 bases not matched to a gene. The CDR3 covers 17 residues.

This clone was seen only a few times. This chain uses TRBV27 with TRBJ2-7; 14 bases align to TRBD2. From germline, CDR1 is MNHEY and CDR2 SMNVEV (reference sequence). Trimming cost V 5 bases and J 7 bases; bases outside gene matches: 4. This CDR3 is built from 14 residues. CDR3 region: CASSPGLAGGEQYV. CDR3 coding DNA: TGTGCCAGCAGTCCAGGACTAGCGGGGGGAGAGCAGTACGTC.

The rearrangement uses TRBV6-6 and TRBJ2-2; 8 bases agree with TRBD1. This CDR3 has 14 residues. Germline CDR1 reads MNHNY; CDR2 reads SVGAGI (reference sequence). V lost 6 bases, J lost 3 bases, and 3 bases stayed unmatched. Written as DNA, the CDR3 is TGTGCCAGCAGCCACAGGGGGGACACCGGGGAGCTGTTTTTT. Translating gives CASSHRGDTGELFF.

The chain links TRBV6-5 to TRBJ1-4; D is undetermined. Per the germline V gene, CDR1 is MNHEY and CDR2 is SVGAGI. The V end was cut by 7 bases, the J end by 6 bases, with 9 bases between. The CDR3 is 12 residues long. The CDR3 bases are TGTGCCAGCAAGGCCACCTATGAAAAACTGTTTTTT. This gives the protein CASKATYEKLFF.

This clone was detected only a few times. The CDR3 sequence is CASSTRDSSYEQYV. The DNA of the CDR3 is TGTGCCAGCAGCACCCGGGACAGCTCCTACGAGCAGTACGTC. V usage is TRBV21-1 and J usage is TRBJ2-7; the D call TRBD1 from the table was never checked on the DNA. TRBV21-1 is termed a pseudogene. CDR3 length: 14 amino acids.

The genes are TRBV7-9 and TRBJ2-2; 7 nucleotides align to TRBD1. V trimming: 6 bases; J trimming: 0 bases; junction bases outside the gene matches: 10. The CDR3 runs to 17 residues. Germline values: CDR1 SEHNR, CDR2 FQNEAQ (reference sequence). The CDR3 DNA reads TGTGCCAGCAGTTATAGGGGCAGGGGGTCGAACACCGGGGAGCTGTTTTTT. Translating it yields CASSYRGRGSNTGELFF.

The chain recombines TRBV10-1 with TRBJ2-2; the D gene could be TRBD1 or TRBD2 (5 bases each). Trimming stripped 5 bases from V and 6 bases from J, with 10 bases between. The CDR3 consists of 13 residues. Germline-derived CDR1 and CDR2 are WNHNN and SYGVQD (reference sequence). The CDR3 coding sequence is TGCGCCAGCAGTCTGGGACGGTCCGGGGAGCTGTTTTTT. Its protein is CASSLGRSGELFF.

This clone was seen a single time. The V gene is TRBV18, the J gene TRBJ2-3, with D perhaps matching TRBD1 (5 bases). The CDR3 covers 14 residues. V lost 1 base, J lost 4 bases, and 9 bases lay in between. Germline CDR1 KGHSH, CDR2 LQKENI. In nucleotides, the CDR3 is TGTGCCAGCTCACCACAGTCAGGGCCAGATACGCAGTATTTT. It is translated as CASSPQSGPDTQYF.